Each of the 5 T cell receptor beta chains below was sequenced from the same sample in a study of shared clonotypes between healthy human individuals (TCRdb year 2020). Libraries were built with the immunoSEQ multiplex PCR assay. TCRdb holds this immuneACCESS table with in-frame rearrangements only. Some clones are missing; in checked studies, unresolved V genes explain under half, and the rest has no known cause. This sample has over 2 million clones in its table, and approximately 95% of those were observed once. The top ten constitute roughly 0.13% of the sample. What was sequenced was naive CD4+ T cells sorted from blood. The cell subset or site label here, explained by the study, means: CD45RA+ positively selected. These receptors were taken from a young man in good health.

To note about this clone: Other DNA sequences within the sample encode an identical CDR3. V and J are TRBV18 and TRBJ2-2; no clear D gene. The CDR3 sequence is 13 residues long. V was cut by 3 bases and J by 4 bases, with 6 bases left in between. Germline lookup yields CDR1 KGHSH and CDR2 LQKENI. In DNA form, the CDR3 reads TGTGCCAGCTCACCGGCAGGCACCGGGGAGCTGTTTTTT. This gives the protein CASSPAGTGELFF.

This rearrangement joins TRBV6-6 to TRBJ2-1; tentatively, D is TRBD1 or TRBD2 (5 bases each). This CDR3 contains 14 residues. Deletions cut 1 base from V and 10 bases from J, with 14 bases between. In germline, CDR1 is MNHNY, CDR2 SVGAGI (reference sequence). The CDR3 sequence: CASSYWDRMEEQFF. The CDR3 DNA is TGTGCCAGCAGTTACTGGGACCGTATGGAGGAGCAGTTCTTC.

This chain joins TRBV5-1 and TRBJ1-1; D is perhaps TRBD1 (6 bases). The ends were cut back, 7 bases at V and 4 bases at J, with 14 bases in the middle. The CDR3 loop spans 13 amino acids. Per germline, CDR1 SGHRS and CDR2 YFSETQ. CDR3 residues: CASGTGQTTEAFF. The DNA of the CDR3 is TGCGCCAGCGGGACTGGACAGACCACTGAAGCTTTCTTT. Filled out from reference TRBV5-1 and TRBJ1-1, the complete variable domain reads KAGVTQTPRYLIKTRGQQVTLSCSPISGHRSVSWYQQTPGQGLQFLFEYFSETQRNKGNFPGRFSGRQFSNSRSEMNVSTLELGDSALYLCASGTGQTTEAFFGQGTRLTVV.

The rearrangement joins TRBV6-1 to TRBJ1-2; no definite D call. The length of the CDR3 is 12 residues. V was cut by 7 bases and J by 6 bases, with 12 bases left in between. CDR1 is MNHNS and CDR2 is SASEGT in the germline V gene. The CDR3 nucleotides read TGTGCCAGCACCATCTATGGGAATGGCTACACCTTC. This gives the protein CASTIYGNGYTF.

J is TRBJ1-2 and V is TRBV7-2, with TRBD1 as a possible D gene (6 bases). The CDR3 runs to 13 residues. V lost 1 base and J 8 bases, leaving 11 bases between the germline ends. The germline CDR1 and CDR2 sequences are SGHTA and FQGNSA. CDR3 in DNA: TGTGCCAGCAGCTTAGGTCAGGGGTGGGGCTACACCTTC. Protein: CASSLGQGWGYTF.